This entry features one TCR beta chain sequence. What it binds is unknown. The V and J ends lost 5 bases and 4 bases respectively, with 10 bases between them. The germline CDR1 and CDR2 sequences are LNHDA and SQIVND (reference sequence). The CDR3 spans 13 residues. Data came from immunoSEQ multiplex PCR; TCRdb stores just in-frame clones and leaves some out. The sample holds tens of thousands of clones, over 85% seen once. Described time point: new active TB diagnosis, blood taken before or within 7 days of starting treatment. Confirmation came from sputum smear and/or culture positivity for M. tuberculosis. On average roughly 90,000 T cells per donor were immunosequenced. The record originates from a study of T cells in tuberculosis. Study findings and constraints: A GMM-specific repertoire classifier reached roughly 90% accuracy, AUROC under 0.95. Active tuberculosis cases were adults; controls were adolescents.

The V call is TRBV19, the J call TRBJ2-3; the D gene is possibly TRBD2 (6 bases). The receptor was derived from an adult with tuberculosis. Source: PBMCs, taken at tuberculosis diagnosis. CDR3 amino acids: CASSGSSADTQYF. CDR3 DNA: TGTGCCAGTAGTGGATCTAGCGCAGATACGCAGTATTTT.